The present TCR beta chain was sequenced within a study of blood T cell repertoires in COVID-19. Study context: PBMCs, B-cell-depleted T cells, or T cells provided the cDNA or gDNA that made up the material.

Repertoires were generated with immunoSEQ multiplex PCR, while TCRdb's copy carries only in-frame clones and drops some. The table shows approximately 46,000 clones, with approximately 89% occurring only once. The V end was cut by 7 bases, the J end by 5 bases, with 14 bases between. Germline CDR1 SGHAT, CDR2 FQNNGV. The CDR3 length is 13 residues. The chain has TRBV11-2 and TRBJ1-1, with a possible D match to TRBD1 (5 bases). This receptor was identified in a man in his sixties with active or convalescent COVID-19. Sequencing was performed on peripheral blood. The CDR3 spells CASTLTGGTEAFF. The CDR3 DNA follows: TGTGCCAGCACCCTTACCGGGGGAACTGAAGCTTTCTTT.